This T cell receptor beta chain stems from a study of blood T cell repertoires in COVID-19. TCRdb keeps only in-frame clones here, not all; method: immunoSEQ multiplex PCR. The top ten hold less than 3.5% of the sample, which has around 180,000 clones, 86% seen once. The sample taken for sequencing was peripheral blood. The receptor was derived from a woman in her twenties or thirties with active or convalescent COVID-19.

CDR3 DNA: TGTGCCAGCAGTTTGGCCGTTTCCGAAGCTTTCTTT. This translates into CASSLAVSEAFF. V is TRBV28 and J is TRBJ1-1; D unresolved. The length of the CDR3 is 12 residues. Between the trimmed V and J ends, which lost 3 bases and 8 bases, there was a span of 10 bases. Germline V gene lookup returns CDR1 MDHEN and CDR2 SYDVKM. The variable domain in full, with the rest retrieved from reference TRBV28 and TRBJ1-1, is DVKVTQSSRYLVKRTGEKVFLECVQDMDHENMFWYRQDPGLGLRLIYFSYDVKMKEKGDIPEGYSVSREKKERFSLILESASTNQTSMYLCASSLAVSEAFFGQGTRLTVV.